These 28 T cell receptor beta chains share one sample of origin, sequenced in a study of fetal regulatory T cell absence and autoimmunity. Profiled with immunoSEQ multiplex PCR; TCRdb holds only in-frame clones, not every one. The repertoire holds around 100,000 clones, with roughly 70% as singletons. The sequencing sample was made of pancreas tissue. The origin of the receptors is a male donor with IPEX syndrome.

In nucleotides, the CDR3 is TGTGCCAGCAGCTTAGCGGGGGGGCTTGGAGAGCAGTTCTTC. Translation: CASSLAGGLGEQFF. The chain joins TRBV11-2 to TRBJ2-1; TRBD2 matches at 8 bases. Germline V CDR1 and CDR2: SGHAT, FQNNGV. CDR3 size: 14 residues. V shed 1 base, J shed 10 bases, and the junction held 6 bases outside the gene matches.

This clone was seen just once. The V and J genes are TRBV4-1 and TRBJ1-2; TRBD1 aligns across 7 bases. This CDR3 is built from 16 residues. V shed 1 base and J 0 bases; nucleotides not matched to a gene: 5. Germline V CDR1 and CDR2: MGHRA, YSYEKL. The CDR3 loop is CASSQVGQFSNYGYTF. The CDR3 DNA reads as TGCGCCAGCAGCCAAGTGGGACAGTTCTCTAACTATGGCTACACCTTC.

There are a few counts of this clone. The CDR3 reads CASSMGISGGNEQFF. CDR3 DNA sequence: TGTGCCAGTAGTATGGGGATTAGCGGGGGCAATGAGCAGTTCTTC. The chain is built from TRBV19 and TRBJ2-1, with 9 bases fitting TRBD2. V trimming: 3 bases; J trimming: 6 bases; junction bases outside the gene matches: 6. The CDR3 has 15 amino acids. CDR1 is LNHDA, CDR2 SQIVND, per germline (reference sequence).

This chain uses TRBV29-1 with TRBJ1-2; D remains unclear. The CDR3 totals 13 residues. With 2 bases removed from V and 4 bases from J, the gap between germline ends came to 11 bases. Germline assignment: CDR1 SQVTM and CDR2 ANQGSEA. The CDR3 sequence: CSVERVGGYGYTF. The CDR3 nucleotides read TGCAGCGTTGAACGGGTTGGTGGCTATGGCTACACCTTC.

This clone appeared once. The chain links TRBV5-1 to TRBJ2-1; TRBD1 or TRBD2 may be the D gene (7 bases each). Between the trimmed V and J ends, which lost 0 bases and 4 bases, there was a span of 11 bases. This CDR3 contains 15 residues. The V gene's germline CDR1 is SGHRS and CDR2 YFSETQ. The CDR3 region has the DNA TGCGCCAGCAGCTTGGGACAGGGAGGGTACAATGAGCAGTTCTTC. Its protein is CASSLGQGGYNEQFF.

This rearrangement joins TRBV5-1 to TRBJ2-1, with D possibly TRBD1 on 7 matching bases. Germline V CDR1 and CDR2: SGHRS, YFSETQ. The length of the CDR3 is 22 residues. The V and J ends lost 0 bases and 5 bases respectively, with 33 bases between them. The CDR3 nucleotides read TGCGCCAGCAGCTTGGGAGGGGACAGTTTCTTGCAGACGGGTACGGGAGACAATGAGCAGTTCTTC. Protein product: CASSLGGDSFLQTGTGDNEQFF.

This clone was recorded once. The V call is TRBV6-5, the J call TRBJ1-2, with D uncertain. V was pared by 6 bases and J by 1 base, with 12 bases between. CDR1 and CDR2 from the germline V gene are MNHEY and SVGAGI. The CDR3 contains 14 residues. The CDR3 nucleotides are TGTGCCAGCAGACCCCTGGGATATAACTATGGCTACACCTTC. Translation gives CASRPLGYNYGYTF.

V is TRBV7-2 and J is TRBJ2-5; no firm D call. The V end lost 2 bases, the J end lost 5 bases, and 18 bases lay between the germline ends. The V gene's germline CDR1 is SGHTA and CDR2 FQGNSA. The CDR3 has 16 residues. CDR3: CASSLRERRSSETQYF. Here the CDR3 DNA reads TGTGCCAGCAGCTTACGTGAGCGACGGAGCTCGGAGACCCAGTACTTC.

The chain uses TRBV7-9 and TRBJ2-2, with TRBD2 identical over 14 bases. J gave up 6 bases and V 5 bases, and 2 bases lay outside the gene matches. Germline CDR1 reads SEHNR; CDR2 reads FQNEAQ (reference sequence). The CDR3 runs 15 residues. The chain's CDR3 is CASSLGLAGAGELFF. CDR3 nucleotides: TGTGCCAGCAGCCTGGGACTAGCGGGAGCCGGGGAGCTGTTTTTT.

The chain uses TRBV27 and TRBJ1-5, with TRBD1 as a possible D gene (6 bases). V lost 1 base and J lost 7, with 8 bases in between. Germline-derived CDR1 and CDR2 are MNHEY and SMNVEV (reference sequence). The CDR3 runs to 13 residues. The CDR3 coding sequence is TGTGCCAGCAGTTTATTCCAGGGGCAGCCCCAGCATTTT. Protein product: CASSLFQGQPQHF.

This clone was counted only a few times. This rearrangement joins TRBV7-6 to TRBJ2-7; the match to TRBD2 covers 8 bases. The CDR3 has 14 residues. V was pared by 5 bases and J by 5 bases, with 8 bases of the junction left unmatched. Germline-derived CDR1 and CDR2 are SGHVS and FNYEAQ. The CDR3 nucleotides are TGTGCCAGCAGCCAATACAGCGGGAGTAACGAGCAGTACTTC. Residues: CASSQYSGSNEQYF.

This clone was picked up a small number of times. The chain couples TRBV7-6 to TRBJ1-1, with D maybe TRBD1 (5 bases). The CDR3 length is 15 residues. V shed 1 base and J shed 5 bases, with 14 bases lying between them. Germline CDR1 SGHVS, CDR2 FNYEAQ. The CDR3 loop reads CASSLVSRVETEAFF. As DNA, the CDR3 is TGTGCCAGCAGCTTAGTATCCAGGGTGGAGACTGAAGCTTTCTTT.

This chain links TRBV7-8 with TRBJ2-7; 9 nucleotides line up with TRBD2. With 5 bases clipped from V and 3 bases from J, the junction kept 8 bases outside the gene matches. The CDR3 loop spans 15 amino acids. The germline V gene has CDR1 SGHVS and CDR2 FQNEAQ. The CDR3 nucleotides read TGTGCCAGCAGCGTAACGGGACTAGCCCTCTACGAGCAGTACTTC. It encodes CASSVTGLALYEQYF.

The V call is TRBV30, the J call TRBJ1-1; D may be TRBD1 (5 bases). In germline, CDR1 is GTSNPN, CDR2 SVGIG (reference sequence). Trimming took off 1 base at V and 0 bases at J, with 9 bases between the two ends. The CDR3 spans 14 residues. Here the CDR3 DNA reads TGTGCCTGGAGTGCAGGGTTAATGAACACTGAAGCTTTCTTT. It is translated as CAWSAGLMNTEAFF. The full variable domain, in which reference TRBV30 and TRBJ1-1 provide the parts outside the CDR3, is SQTIHQWPATLVQPVGSPLSLECTVEGTSNPNLYWYRQAAGRGLQLLFYSVGIGQISSEVPQNLSASRPQDRQFILSSKKLLLSDSGFYLCAWSAGLMNTEAFFGQGTRLTVV.

This sequence joins TRBV10-1 and TRBJ2-7, with no clear D. The CDR3 loop spans 13 amino acids. V lost 2 bases and J lost 2, with 7 bases in between. In germline, CDR1 is WNHNN, CDR2 SYGVQD (reference sequence). This CDR3 is CASSEGRPYEQYF. The CDR3 DNA sequence: TGCGCCAGCAGTGAGGGTAGGCCCTACGAGCAGTACTTC.

V gene TRBV2 combines with J gene TRBJ2-7, with 7 bases matching TRBD1. The CDR3 has 14 residues. With V trimmed by 6 bases and J by 3 bases, 8 bases remained unmatched. Per the germline V gene, CDR1 is SNHLY and CDR2 is FYNNEI. CDR3 nucleotides: TGTGCCAGCAGCAAACTAGGGGGCGGCTACGAGCAGTACTTC. It codes for CASSKLGGGYEQYF.

The V gene is TRBV5-4, the J gene TRBJ1-1; perhaps TRBD1 as D (6 bases). The germline gives CDR1 SGHNT, CDR2 YYREEE (reference sequence). The CDR3 loop spans 13 amino acids. Trimming removed 4 bases at V and 5 bases at J, with 12 bases between. The CDR3 spells CASSLQGWTEAFF. CDR3 DNA sequence: TGTGCCAGCAGCCTACAGGGATGGACTGAAGCTTTCTTT.

This clone has more than one count but fewer than ten. J is TRBJ2-2 and V is TRBV6-5, with TRBD1 matching over 10 bases. Germline CDR1 is MNHEY and CDR2 is SVGAGI. This CDR3 has 13 residues. V shed 10 bases, J shed 7 bases, and the junction held 6 bases outside the gene matches. CDR3 DNA: TGTGCCACCCGACAGGGGGCGATCGGGGAGCTGTTTTTT. Residues: CATRQGAIGELFF.

In this sample, this clone turned up a few times. V is TRBV11-3 and J is TRBJ2-1; 7 bases align to TRBD1. Trimming took 6 bases from V and 4 from J; bases not matched to a gene: 9. From germline, CDR1 is SGHNT and CDR2 YENEEA. The CDR3 is made up of 15 amino acids. The chain's CDR3 is CASRPVRGPYNEQFF. The CDR3 DNA sequence: TGTGCCAGCAGACCCGTTAGGGGGCCATACAATGAGCAGTTCTTC.

This rearrangement joins TRBV23-1 to TRBJ2-7; 14 bases line up with TRBD2. TRBV23-1 qualifies as an ORF whose function is uncertain. This CDR3 comprises 19 residues. Trimming removed 5 bases from V and 0 bases from J; junction bases left unmatched: 12. The CDR3 nucleotides read TGCGCCAGCAGTTGGATAAGACTAGCGGGAGGGGTTCCCTCCTACGAGCAGTACTTC. This gives the protein CASSWIRLAGGVPSYEQYF.

This clone was picked up a small number of times. V usage is TRBV5-1 and J usage is TRBJ1-2; perhaps TRBD1 as D (6 bases). Trimming shortened V by 0 bases and J by 6 bases, and 9 bases separated the two germline ends. Per the germline V gene, CDR1 is SGHRS and CDR2 is YFSETQ. The CDR3 has 13 residues. The CDR3 here is CASSLGGAHGYTF. CDR3 DNA sequence: TGCGCCAGCAGCTTGGGGGGGGCGCATGGCTACACCTTC.

The V and J genes are TRBV4-1 and TRBJ1-2, with 7 bases matching TRBD1. The CDR3 has 16 amino acids. With V trimmed by 0 bases and J by 6 bases, 10 bases remained unmatched. Germline V lookup: CDR1 MGHRA, CDR2 YSYEKL. The CDR3, as DNA: TGCGCCAGCAGCCAAGAACCCCAACAGGGGTGGGATGGCTACACCTTC. This translates into CASSQEPQQGWDGYTF.

This chain links TRBV19 with TRBJ2-1; D call uncertain. CDR3 length: 15 residues. The V gene's germline CDR1 is LNHDA and CDR2 SQIVND (reference sequence). Trimming took 6 bases from V and 4 from J, leaving 16 bases between them. The chain's CDR3 is CASRLTVSRYNEQFF. The CDR3 nucleotides read TGTGCCAGTAGATTGACTGTTTCAAGGTACAATGAGCAGTTCTTC.

CDR3 amino acids: CASSIRFTDTQYF. For the CDR3, the DNA is TGTGCCAGTAGTATACGGTTCACAGATACGCAGTATTTT. The chain links TRBV19 to TRBJ2-3; D uncertain. The CDR3 is made up of 13 amino acids. From germline, CDR1 is LNHDA and CDR2 SQIVND (reference sequence). V dropped 2 bases and J dropped 2 bases, with 5 bases sitting between them.

This clone was counted a single time. The gene calls are TRBV28 and TRBJ1-4; possibly TRBD1 for D (5 bases). The length of the CDR3 is 17 residues. CDR1 MDHEN and CDR2 SYDVKM come from the germline V gene. The V gene lost 6 bases and the J gene lost 0 bases, with 17 bases spanning the gap. The CDR3 DNA reads as TGTGCCAGCAGCCCCCACGGGGGAAATTCAACTAATGAAAAACTGTTTTTT. Amino acids: CASSPHGGNSTNEKLFF.

This clone occurred once. The chain employs TRBV19 and TRBJ1-6; D is possibly TRBD1 (6 bases). This CDR3 spans 17 amino acids. The germline gives CDR1 LNHDA, CDR2 SQIVND (reference sequence). V lost 2 bases and J lost 3, with 14 bases in between. Written as DNA, the CDR3 is TGTGCCAGTAGTATAAGGACAGCCAACCACTATAATTCACCCCTCCACTTT. Translation: CASSIRTANHYNSPLHF.

This clone came up once. The chain couples TRBV7-2 to TRBJ2-7; TRBD1 is a possible D gene (5 bases). CDR3 length: 13 amino acids. Between the trimmed V and J ends, which lost 3 bases and 3 bases, there was a span of 9 bases. CDR1 is SGHTA, CDR2 FQGNSA, per germline. The CDR3 nucleotides read TGTGCCAGCAGCTTGAAGGGGCGCTACGAGCAGTACTTC. Translating gives CASSLKGRYEQYF.

The gene calls are TRBV5-1 and TRBJ2-7, with 10 bases aligning to TRBD2. Unmatched junction bases numbered 7, after V lost 0 bases and J lost 7 bases. There are 15 residues in the CDR3. Germline values: CDR1 SGHRS, CDR2 YFSETQ. CDR3 region: CASSLGLAGAREQYF. The CDR3 DNA is TGCGCCAGCAGCTTGGGGCTAGCGGGAGCCCGGGAGCAGTACTTC.